The present entry profiles one TCR beta chain with its context. The antigen is undetermined. The CDR3 runs to 17 residues. Germline V lookup: CDR1 SGDLS, CDR2 YYNGEE. The trim removed 4 bases at V and 3 bases at J, leaving 13 bases unmatched. The PCR had 60 Vbeta and 13 Jbeta primers. Data came from immunoSEQ multiplex PCR; TCRdb stores just in-frame clones and leaves some out. Here the sample spans 100,000 to 150,000 clones, around 79% being singletons. The data were obtained in a study of cytomegalovirus exposure and HLA in healthy donors. General observations from the study: Using a false discovery rate of 0.05, a later analysis showed that 15,000 to 20,000 TCR beta sequences were associated with HLA alleles. Later work showed greater clonal expansion in HLA-associated TCR beta chains than in equally common others. The later analysis indicated that the majority of CMV-associated TCR beta chains appeared HLA-restricted.

The sample taken for sequencing was PBMCs. The chain combines TRBV9 with TRBJ1-2; 9 positions agree with TRBD1. This receptor was obtained from a woman aged 40 to 50 in good health and CMV-seronegative. The CDR3 loop is CASSPTTGQGGHYGYTF. The CDR3 DNA sequence: TGTGCCAGCAGCCCCACCACGGGACAGGGCGGTCACTATGGCTACACCTTC.